The T cell receptor (beta chain) under discussion was sequenced for a study of T cell clones after liver transplantation. Study background: TCRbeta sequencing after a pre-transplant mixed lymphocyte reaction identified graft-donor-reactive clones, later tracked in post-transplant blood.

Repertoires were generated with immunoSEQ multiplex PCR, while TCRdb's copy carries only in-frame clones and drops some. This table holds over 60,000 clones, under 90% found once. Germline values: CDR1 SGHRS, CDR2 YFSETQ. Trimming removed 7 bases from V and 2 bases from J; junction bases left unmatched: 5. The CDR3 runs 13 residues. J is TRBJ1-1 and V is TRBV5-1; 7 nucleotides align to TRBD1. Sequenced material: CD4+ T cells from blood, taken before liver transplant. The sequence derives from a human donor who received a liver transplant. The CDR3 coding sequence is TGCGCCAGCGAACAGGGGCCTAACACTGAAGCTTTCTTT. This gives the protein CASEQGPNTEAFF.